A selection of T cell receptor beta chains follows, all from one sample in a study of technical replicates of blood from a handful of donors. Using immunoSEQ multiplex PCR, the repertoire was profiled, and TCRdb retains in-frame clones only, with some absent. The repertoire holds 81,000 or so clones, with around 96% as singletons. What was sequenced was T cells isolated from PBMCs. The receptors come from a human donor in good health. CDR3s include the opening cysteine and the closing phenylalanine or tryptophan. The order of the fields is D gene, J gene, V gene, clone size, CDR3 DNA, CDR3 protein. A D gene is named only where the DNA matches it firmly. Not every row has a clone size; where given, it reads once, few, many or a size class.

>TRBD1|TRBJ1-1|TRBV6-1|once
TGTGCCAGCAGGAGACAGGGGGACACTGAAGCTTTCTTT
CASRRQGDTEAFF
>TRBD2|TRBJ2-7|TRBV7-9|-
TGTGCCAGCAGCTCCAATTCCCGACTAGCGGTAAACTCCTACGAGCAGTACTTC
CASSSNSRLAVNSYEQYF
>TRBD2|TRBJ2-7|TRBV7-9|-
TGTGCCAGCAGCTCGAGCGGGAGATCCTACGAGCAGTACTTC
CASSSSGRSYEQYF
>TRBD2|TRBJ2-7|TRBV4-2|-
TGTGCCAGCAGCCAGCGAGGGCCTAGCGGCGCCCACGAGCAGTACTTC
CASSQRGPSGAHEQYF
>-|TRBJ1-2|TRBV5-4|-
TGTGCCAGCAGCCCACAAACAACACAGAACTATGGCTACACCTTC
CASSPQTTQNYGYTF
>-|TRBJ2-1|TRBV6-1|once
TGTGCCAGCAGTGAAGTAACCACAGTTGCCCATGAGCAGTTCTTC
CASSEVTTVAHEQFF
>-|TRBJ1-1|TRBV23-1|-
TGCGCCAGCAGGCACAATGGGGCGGCAGGGTGGTACACTGAAGCTTTCTTT
CASRHNGAAGWYTEAFF
>-|TRBJ1-1|TRBV5-4|-
TGTGCCAGCAGTTTATACCTAAAGGGGGACGGCACTGAAGCTTTCTTT
CASSLYLKGDGTEAFF
>TRBD2|TRBJ2-7|TRBV15|-
TGTGCCACCAGCAGAAAAACTAGCGGGAGTACGAACGAGCAGTACTTC
CATSRKTSGSTNEQYF
>TRBD1|TRBJ1-2|TRBV7-9|-
TGTGCCAGCAGCTTATCGAGGGACAGGGGAGTCTATGGCTACACCTTC
CASSLSRDRGVYGYTF
>TRBD2|TRBJ2-1|TRBV28|-
TGTGCCAGCAGTTTATCGATAGCGGGAGGGCACCATGAGCAGTTCTTC
CASSLSIAGGHHEQFF
>TRBD2|TRBJ2-4|TRBV13|-
TGTGCCAGCAGCTTAGTCGGGACCGGGGGGGCTCCTTCTGACATTCAGTACTTC
CASSLVGTGGAPSDIQYF
>-|TRBJ1-4|TRBV11-2|once
TGTGCCAGCAGCTTATTCAGGAATGAAAAACTGTTTTTT
CASSLFRNEKLFF
>TRBD2|TRBJ2-1|TRBV9|-
TGTGCCAGCAGCGTAGAAGTAGCGGGAGGCTCTTCCTACAATGAGCAGTTCTTC
CASSVEVAGGSSYNEQFF
>-|TRBJ1-1|TRBV10-3|-
TGTGCCATCAGTGAATGGGCAGCTCCCACGAACACTGAAGCTTTCTTT
CAISEWAAPTNTEAFF
>-|TRBJ2-3|TRBV10-3|-
TGTGCCATCAGTGCCAGACAGGTGGAAGGCACAGATACGCAGTATTTT
CAISARQVEGTDTQYF
>-|TRBJ2-3|TRBV28|-
TGTGCCAGCGGAACTCCAGGGGCCACTAGCACAGATACGCAGTATTTT
CASGTPGATSTDTQYF
>TRBD1|TRBJ1-2|TRBV4-2|-
TGTGCCAGCAGCCAAACCTGGGACAGTTCACTCTATGGCTACACCTTC
CASSQTWDSSLYGYTF
>TRBD2|TRBJ2-3|TRBV7-9|once
TGTGCCAGCAGCTTTGGGTTAGCGGGATCCACAGATACGCAGTATTTT
CASSFGLAGSTDTQYF
>-|TRBJ2-5|TRBV18|-
TGTGCCAGCTCACCACCGAGCGAGGGAAAAGAGACCCAGTACTTC
CASSPPSEGKETQYF
>-|TRBJ2-7|TRBV6-5|once
TGTGCCAGCAGGCGGACAGTAGTCTCCTACGAGCAGTACTTC
CASRRTVVSYEQYF
>TRBD2|TRBJ2-4|TRBV10-2|-
TGCGCCAGCCTGGGAGGGGCCAAAAACATTCAGTACTTC
CASLGGAKNIQYF
>TRBD2|TRBJ2-1|TRBV7-9|-
TGTGCCAGCAGCTTATCTGCGAGACTAGCGGGAGAACACTACAATGAGCAGTTCTTC
CASSLSARLAGEHYNEQFF
>TRBD2|TRBJ2-7|TRBV29-1|-
TGCAGCGTTACTGGACTAGCGGGCTACGAGCAGTACTTC
CSVTGLAGYEQYF
>TRBD1|TRBJ1-2|TRBV2|once
TGTGCCAGCAGAGCGGACAGGGGAGGCTATGGCTACACCTTC
CASRADRGGYGYTF
>-|TRBJ2-5|TRBV12-5|-
TGTGCTAGTGGTTTGGTACCAGGGGAAGAGACCCAGTACTTC
CASGLVPGEETQYF
>-|TRBJ2-5|TRBV4-2|-
TGTGCCAGCAGCCCACCACTATACGGGACCCAGTACTTC
CASSPPLYGTQYF
>-|TRBJ2-7|TRBV28|-
TGTGCCAGCAGCTATCCCCGGGACGCGGGGACTCGGGAGCAGTACTTC
CASSYPRDAGTREQYF
>TRBD1|TRBJ1-1|TRBV27|-
TGTGCCAGCAGACATAATCCCCACCGCAGACAGGGTAAAGATGAAGCTTTCTTT
CASRHNPHRRQGKDEAFF
>-|TRBJ2-6|TRBV2|-
TGTGCCAGCAGTGAAGACAGGGCTGGGGCCAACGTCCTGACTTTC
CASSEDRAGANVLTF
>-|TRBJ1-5|TRBV4-1|-
TGCGCCAGCAGACCTACAGGTTTCAATCAGCCCCAGCATTTT
CASRPTGFNQPQHF
>-|TRBJ2-1|TRBV4-2|-
TGTGCCAGCAGCCAACCCCTTGAGGGGGATGACAATGAGCAGTTCTTC
CASSQPLEGDDNEQFF
>TRBD1|TRBJ1-5|TRBV2|-
TGTGCCAGCAGTGAAGGACAGGGGGACGGTCAGCCCCAGCATTTT
CASSEGQGDGQPQHF
>-|TRBJ1-1|TRBV7-2|-
TGTGCCAGCAGCTTAGAGGGGCAAGAAGCTTTCTTT
CASSLEGQEAFF
>TRBD1|TRBJ2-7|TRBV6-1|once
TGTGCCAGCAGTGATACAGGGGGCGAGCAGTACTTC
CASSDTGGEQYF
>TRBD1|TRBJ2-7|TRBV18|-
TGTGCCAGCTCCCCGGACTTTGGGACAGCCTACGAGCAGTACTTC
CASSPDFGTAYEQYF
>TRBD1|TRBJ2-5|TRBV11-1|-
TGTGCCAGCAGCCGCCCGAGGGGGCTCAGCGAGACCCAGTACTTC
CASSRPRGLSETQYF
>-|TRBJ2-5|TRBV28|-
TGTGCCAGCAGTTTAATCGGGTACCAAGAGACCCAGTACTTC
CASSLIGYQETQYF
>TRBD1|TRBJ1-2|TRBV5-4|-
TGTGCCAGCACCTTAGCGAGGACAGGGGGCAGTGGCTACACCTTC
CASTLARTGGSGYTF
>TRBD2|TRBJ2-5|TRBV27|-
TGTGCCAGCCATTCGACTAGCGGGCTAGGGACCCAGTACTTC
CASHSTSGLGTQYF
>TRBD2|TRBJ2-7|TRBV4-1|-
TGCGCCAGCAGCCAGGGACTAGCGGCTTCCTACGAGCAGTACTTC
CASSQGLAASYEQYF
>-|TRBJ2-3|TRBV27|-
TGTGCCAGCAGCCCGCGAAGAATCGCAGATACGCAGTATTTT
CASSPRRIADTQYF
>-|TRBJ1-4|TRBV7-9|-
TGTGCCAGCAGCCCGTTCGCTTCGGGGGGTCTAGAAAAACTGTTTTTT
CASSPFASGGLEKLFF
>-|TRBJ1-5|TRBV6-1|-
TGTGCCAGCAGTGAAAGGGGAGGGATGGTCAACTATCAGCCCCAGCATTTT
CASSERGGMVNYQPQHF
>-|TRBJ2-1|TRBV19|-
TGTGCCAGTAAGAGGACTCTACACAATGAGCAGTTCTTC
CASKRTLHNEQFF
>-|TRBJ2-1|TRBV28|-
TGTGCCAGCAGTTTTCCCGGGACTCGTATCTACAATGAGCAGTTCTTC
CASSFPGTRIYNEQFF